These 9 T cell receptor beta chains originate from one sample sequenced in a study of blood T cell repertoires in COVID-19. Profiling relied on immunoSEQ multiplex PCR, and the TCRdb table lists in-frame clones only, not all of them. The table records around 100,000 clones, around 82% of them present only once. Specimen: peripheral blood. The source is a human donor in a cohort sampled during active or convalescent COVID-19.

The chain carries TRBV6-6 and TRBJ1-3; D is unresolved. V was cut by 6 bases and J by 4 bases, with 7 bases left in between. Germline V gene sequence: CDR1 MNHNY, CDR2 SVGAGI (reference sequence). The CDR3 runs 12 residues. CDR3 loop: CASSQTGNTIYF. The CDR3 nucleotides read TGTGCCAGCAGCCAGACAGGAAACACCATATATTTT.

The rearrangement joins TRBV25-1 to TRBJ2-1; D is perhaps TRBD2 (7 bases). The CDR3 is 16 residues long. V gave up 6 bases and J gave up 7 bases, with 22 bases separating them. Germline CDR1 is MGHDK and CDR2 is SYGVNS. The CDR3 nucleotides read TGTGCCAGCAGCGAAGGGGGGGAACAATCAACGAATGAGCAGTTCTTC. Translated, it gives CASSEGGEQSTNEQFF. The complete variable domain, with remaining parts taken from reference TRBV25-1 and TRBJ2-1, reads EADIYQTPRYLVIGTGKKITLECSQTMGHDKMYWYQQDPGMELHLIHYSYGVNSTEKGDLSSESTVSRIRTEHFPLTLESARPSHTSQYLCASSEGGEQSTNEQFFGPGTRLTVL.

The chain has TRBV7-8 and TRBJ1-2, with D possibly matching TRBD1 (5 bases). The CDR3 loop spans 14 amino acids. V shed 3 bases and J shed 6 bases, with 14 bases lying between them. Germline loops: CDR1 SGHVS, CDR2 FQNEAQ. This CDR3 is CASSFVTGKDGYTF. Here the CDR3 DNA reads TGTGCCAGCAGCTTCGTTACAGGCAAGGATGGCTACACCTTC.

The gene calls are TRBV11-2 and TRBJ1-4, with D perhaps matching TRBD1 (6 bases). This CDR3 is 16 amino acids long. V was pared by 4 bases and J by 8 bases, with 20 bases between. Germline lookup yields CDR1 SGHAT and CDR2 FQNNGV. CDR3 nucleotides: TGTGCCAGCAGCTCCGGGGCATGGGGGCTCAGGGAAAAACTGTTTTTT. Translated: CASSSGAWGLREKLFF.

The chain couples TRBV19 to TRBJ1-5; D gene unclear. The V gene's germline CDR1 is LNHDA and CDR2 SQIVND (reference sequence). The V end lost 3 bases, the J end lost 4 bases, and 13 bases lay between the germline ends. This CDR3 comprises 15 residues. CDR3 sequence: CASSIGRRENQPQHF. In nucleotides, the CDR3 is TGTGCCAGTAGTATCGGCAGGCGAGAAAATCAGCCCCAGCATTTT.

CDR3 loop: CASRPQTGFSYNEQFF. Written as DNA, the CDR3 is TGCGCCAGCAGACCCCAGACAGGTTTCTCCTACAATGAGCAGTTCTTC. The rearrangement links TRBV4-1 to TRBJ2-1, with D tentatively TRBD1 (6 bases). Trimming took 6 bases from V and 0 from J, leaving 15 bases between them. This CDR3 has 16 amino acids. CDR1 and CDR2 (germline): MGHRA, YSYEKL.

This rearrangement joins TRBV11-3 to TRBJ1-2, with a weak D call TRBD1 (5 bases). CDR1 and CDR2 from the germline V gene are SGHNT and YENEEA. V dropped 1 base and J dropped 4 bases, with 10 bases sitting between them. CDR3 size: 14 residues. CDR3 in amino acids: CASSLGSDSYGYTF. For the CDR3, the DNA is TGTGCCAGCAGCTTAGGGAGTGACAGCTATGGCTACACCTTC.

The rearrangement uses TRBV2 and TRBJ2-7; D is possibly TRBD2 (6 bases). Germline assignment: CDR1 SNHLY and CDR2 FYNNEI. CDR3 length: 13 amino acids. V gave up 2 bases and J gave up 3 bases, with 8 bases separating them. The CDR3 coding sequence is TGTGCCAGCAGTGAACGGGGGAGCTACGAGCAGTACTTC. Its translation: CASSERGSYEQYF.

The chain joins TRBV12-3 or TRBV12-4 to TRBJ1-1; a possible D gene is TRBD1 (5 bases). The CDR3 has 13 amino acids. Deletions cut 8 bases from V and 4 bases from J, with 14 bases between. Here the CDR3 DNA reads TGTGCCAGCGCTAAAAACGGGGGCACTGAAGCTTTCTTT. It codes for CASAKNGGTEAFF.